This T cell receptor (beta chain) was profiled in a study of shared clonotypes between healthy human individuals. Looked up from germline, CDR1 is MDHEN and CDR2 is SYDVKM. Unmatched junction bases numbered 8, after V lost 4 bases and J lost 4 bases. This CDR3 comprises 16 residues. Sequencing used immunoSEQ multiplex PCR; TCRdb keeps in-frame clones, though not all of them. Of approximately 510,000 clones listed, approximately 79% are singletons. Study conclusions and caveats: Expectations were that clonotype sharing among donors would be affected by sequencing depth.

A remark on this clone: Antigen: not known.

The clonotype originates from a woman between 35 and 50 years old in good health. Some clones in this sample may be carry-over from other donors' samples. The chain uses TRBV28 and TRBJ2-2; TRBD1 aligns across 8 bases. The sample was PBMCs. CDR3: CASSYQGARRTGELFF. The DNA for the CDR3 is TGTGCCAGCAGTTATCAGGGGGCAAGGCGCACCGGGGAGCTGTTTTTT.